These 2 T cell receptor beta chains originate from one sample sequenced in a study of cytomegalovirus exposure and HLA in healthy donors. PCR amplification relied on 60 Vbeta primers (plus 13 Jbeta primers). Repertoires were generated with immunoSEQ multiplex PCR, while TCRdb's copy carries only in-frame clones and drops some. The table has fewer than 120,000 clones, 76% seen once. Input material: PBMCs. The receptors originated from a man aged 25-40 years in good health and CMV-seropositive.

The chain has TRBV25-1 and TRBJ2-4; 7 positions match TRBD2. Germline V gene lookup returns CDR1 MGHDK and CDR2 SYGVNS. V shed 8 bases, J shed 10 bases, and the junction held 8 bases outside the gene matches. This CDR3 spans 12 amino acids. The CDR3 is CASSPGGGIQYF. The CDR3 DNA sequence: TGTGCCAGCTCCCCGGGGGGAGGGATTCAGTACTTC.

With respect to this clone: The junction shows a germline mismatch at one end, possibly a read error. The same CDR3 is also encoded by other DNA sequences in this sample. This chain joins TRBV4-3 and TRBJ1-5; TRBD1 is a possible D gene (5 bases). This CDR3 contains 15 residues. The germline CDR1 and CDR2 sequences are LGHNA and YSLEER. CDR3 in DNA: TGCGCCAGCAGCCAAGACAGGGTAAGCAATCAGCCCCAGCACTTT. It codes for CASSQDRVSNQPQHF.